What follows describes a single T cell receptor (beta chain). There is no known antigen for this receptor. One base away there is no much larger clone; base qualities are not given. Donors were healthy HIV-negative adults with no recently reported acute infections or vaccinations. Every donor was a Caucasian adult living in Nashville, Tennessee, USA. CD4+ T cells were enriched through magnetic negative selection, after which naive cells were positively selected on CD45RA and the remaining negative fraction served as the memory subset. Blood was obtained by leukapheresis, after which PBMCs were separated by Ficoll-Histopaque density gradient centrifugation and cryopreserved in liquid nitrogen vapor phase. Purity and quantity of every magnetically sorted T cell population were checked by analytical flow cytometry. Genomic DNA was isolated from every sorted fraction and measured by UV absorbance on a Nanodrop 2000c.

The data were obtained in a study of shared clonotypes between healthy human individuals (dated by TCRdb to 2018 to 2021). Concerning the study at large: A couple of women and three men aged 18 to 49 years were included in the cohort. For each donor, three plates each were used for CD4 naive and CD4 memory, two plates were used for CD8 naive, and one plate was used for CD8 memory. The study deeply sequenced blood TCR repertoires of five healthy adults to estimate repertoire size and the extent of clonotype sharing between individuals. To increase sequencing depth and limit assay-specific biases, different laboratories used diverse techniques to prepare libraries and sequence TCR repertoires. Between about 0.94 and 10 billion PBMCs per donor were obtained by leukapheresis.

The junction carries 19 bases between V and J, which are trimmed by 6 bases and 7 bases respectively. The CDR3 numbers 15 residues from cysteine through phenylalanine. The retained sequence is limited to the CDR3, 45 bases, with the frame set at the first base. As encoded in the germline V gene (reference sequence), CDR1 is MNHNY while CDR2 is SVGAGI. Using the deep immunoSEQ assay, multiplex PCR amplified TCR CDR3 regions from genomic DNA. Extracted genomic DNA from each cell subset was spread evenly across all wells of several immunoSEQ 96-well plates, with each plate serving as a replicate. For sorted subsets, 150 to 250 ng of genomic DNA, equivalent to 30,000 or so T cell genomes, went into each replicate PCR. Purified libraries were measured with a Qubit 3.0 fluorometer, size-checked on a Bioanalyzer 2100, and measured again with the KAPA Library Quantification kit. Every immunoSEQ 96-well plate was sequenced on a dedicated single-read 150-cycle Illumina NextSeq 550 flow cell. The authors' analysis ran thus. Because the immunoSEQ output held only junctional sequences and lacked quality scores, the filtering could not match the filtering applied to full-length reads. To assign V/J genes and CDR3, sequences were annotated against IMGT germline references using PyIR, a Python wrapper for IgBLAST v1.9. Reads with weak V/J assignments (E-value above 1e-6), missing CDR3, stop codons, out-of-frame junctions, or ambiguous translated residues were removed. V3J clonotypes were defined as sequences sharing an identical inferred V gene, J gene, and CDR3 amino acid sequence. Percentage overlap between repertoires was calculated by dividing the number of shared unique clonotypes by the size of the smaller repertoire. RTK rarefaction, the Chao1 estimator, and Recon v2.1 estimates of unobserved clonotypes were used to assess repertoire richness. For all TCRbeta clonotypes obtained by the gDNA method from a few donors, generation probabilities were computed with OLGA. Drawn from immuneACCESS, this table holds only the in-frame rearrangements with V and J called that TCRdb kept. Clones are partly lost; checked studies trace under half to an unresolved V gene and leave the rest unexplained. V and J calls and clone size are as listed in that table; D and trimming were resolved from the DNA. A total of some 900,000 clones appear in this sample, approximately 80% of them only once. Together, the top ten hold over 1.3% of the sample.

Broader findings and caveats from the paper: When four donors were compared, the shared fraction of clonotypes was roughly 5% for naive CD4, less than 4% for naive CD8, more than 2% for memory CD4, and 0.4% for memory CD8. Naive subsets generally had larger estimated clonotype richness than memory subsets did. Because the study included only a small number of donors, the genetic and exposure-history diversity represented was limited. Sampling was limited to blood, and TCR repertoires in tissue likely differ from TCR repertoires in blood. Incomplete sequencing was indicated by rarefaction of sorted-subset datasets, despite the large sequencing depth. Pairwise subsampling indicated that sequencing depth was expected to affect the degree of clonotype sharing among donors. Higher generation probabilities were observed for clonotypes shared by all four sorted-subset donors than for non-shared clonotypes.

The receptor's source is a man between 18 and 29 years old in good health. The material sequenced was memory CD4+ T cells sorted from blood. What this sample's cell subset or site label stands for: CD45RA-negative fraction. Recombination connected TRBV6-6 to TRBJ2-1; the D gene remains uncertain. This receptor has the CDR3 CASRPPPNLGNEQFF. Read as DNA, the sequence is TGTGCCAGCAGGCCCCCGCCTAATTTGGGGAATGAGCAGTTCTTC.